This entry features one T cell receptor beta chain sequence. Its antigen is as yet unknown. These data originate in a study of CD8 T cells in ankylosing spondylitis. General observations from the study: About 8 highly homologous variants made up a TCR beta motif, and this motif appeared characteristic of ankylosing spondylitis blood.

CDR1 and CDR2 (germline): SQVTM, ANQGSEA. V was pared by 7 bases and J by 5 bases, with 11 bases of the junction left unmatched. CDR3 length: 14 residues. TCRdb passed the 5' RACE reads through MiXCR, listing each CDR3 protein once. The repertoire holds 350,000 to 550,000 distinct CDR3 sequences, with about 24% as singletons. The sample taken for sequencing was blood, either unsorted or a sorted T cell fraction (not recorded which). The V gene is TRBV29-1, the J gene TRBJ2-5; 9 bases agree with TRBD2. This TCR was sampled from a male donor with ankylosing spondylitis. CDR3 in DNA: TGCAGCGCAGGGACGCGGGAGGGCGGGGAGACCCAGTACTTC. This translates into CSAGTREGGETQYF.